The 27 T cell receptor beta chains below come from one sample, sequenced in a study of T cell responses to AZD1222 COVID-19 vaccine. Method: immunoSEQ multiplex PCR; TCRdb's copy keeps in-frame clones and lacks some. Here the sample spans under 200,000 clones, 93% being singletons. This material consisted of peripheral blood, taken on day 0 of AZD1222 vaccination. All receptors derive from an adult in good health.

The V call is TRBV24-1, the J call TRBJ2-5, with D uncertain. The V end lost 1 base, the J end lost 7 bases, and 6 bases lay between the germline ends. Per the germline V gene, CDR1 is KGHDR and CDR2 is SFDVKD. The CDR3 runs 12 residues. CDR3 in DNA: TGTGCCACCAGTGATTTCATGGGGACCCAGTACTTC. Its translation: CATSDFMGTQYF.

This chain joins TRBV7-7 and TRBJ2-1, with 8 nucleotides matching TRBD1. CDR1 SSHAT and CDR2 FNYEAQ come from the germline V gene (reference sequence). V dropped 5 bases and J dropped 0; count of bases not matched to a gene: 9. This CDR3 has 17 amino acids. CDR3 in amino acids: CASSPRVGTGSYNEQFF. Here the CDR3 DNA reads TGTGCCAGCAGCCCCCGTGTCGGGACAGGCTCCTACAATGAGCAGTTCTTC. The full variable domain, completed using reference TRBV7-7 and TRBJ2-1, is GAGVSQSPRYKVTKRGQDVTLRCDPISSHATLYWYQQALGQGPEFLTYFNYEAQPDKSGLPSDRFSAERPEGSISTLTIQRTEQRDSAMYRCASSPRVGTGSYNEQFFGPGTRLTVL.

The V call is TRBV27, the J call TRBJ2-5; the match to TRBD1 covers 9 bases. Trimming cost V 4 bases and J 5 bases; bases outside gene matches: 8. CDR3 length equals 15 residues. Germline V lookup: CDR1 MNHEY, CDR2 SMNVEV (reference sequence). CDR3 region: CASSSHRGRRETQYF. The CDR3 DNA reads as TGTGCCAGCAGTTCCCACAGGGGGCGCAGGGAGACCCAGTACTTC.

The V call is TRBV7-9, the J call TRBJ2-7; maybe TRBD2 (6 bases). V was cut by 3 bases and J by 3 bases, with 12 bases left in between. This CDR3 region has 14 residues. CDR1 SEHNR and CDR2 FQNEAQ come from the germline V gene (reference sequence). DNA of the CDR3: TGTGCCAGCAGCTTCGGAGGGGATAGCTACGAGCAGTACTTC. Protein sequence: CASSFGGDSYEQYF.

The genes are TRBV15 and TRBJ1-2; D ambiguous. V was clipped by 0 bases and J by 2 bases, with 13 bases between them. Germline-derived CDR1 and CDR2 are LNHNV and YYDKDF (reference sequence). This CDR3 is 16 amino acids long. CDR3: CATSRDGVRPNYGYTF. For the CDR3, the DNA is TGTGCCACCAGCAGAGATGGTGTTAGGCCCAACTATGGCTACACCTTC.

The chain couples TRBV3-1 (or the pseudogene TRBV3-2) to TRBJ1-3; possible D gene TRBD1, 5 bases. Germline V gives CDR1 LGHDT, CDR2 YNNKEL (reference sequence). CDR3 length: 14 amino acids. V was trimmed by 3 bases and J by 5 bases, leaving 11 bases between them. The CDR3 DNA reads as TGTGCCAGCAGCCAGGGGACTCTAAGAAACACCATATATTTT. It is translated as CASSQGTLRNTIYF.

The sample holds one count of this clone. The rearrangement links TRBV6-5 to TRBJ2-1; 9 nucleotides agree with TRBD2. Germline lookup yields CDR1 MNHEY and CDR2 SVGAGI. This CDR3 has 15 amino acids. With 1 base clipped from V and 7 bases from J, the junction kept 5 bases outside the gene matches. The CDR3 DNA reads as TGTGCCAGCAGTTACTTTGGTAGCGGGGGTAATGAGCAGTTCTTC. It translates to CASSYFGSGGNEQFF.

The chain joins TRBV28 to TRBJ1-2; 10 bases align to TRBD1. Germline CDR1 is MDHEN and CDR2 is SYDVKM. The CDR3 is 15 amino acids. V lost 7 bases, J lost 6 bases, and 11 bases stayed unmatched. CDR3 nucleotide sequence: TGTGCCAGCACCATAATGACAGGGGGCGAAGATGGCTACACCTTC. As protein: CASTIMTGGEDGYTF.

This clone has a handful of counts. This chain uses TRBV5-4 with TRBJ2-5, with D uncertain. The CDR3 contains 17 residues. V lost 0 bases and J 5 bases, leaving 20 bases between the germline ends. CDR1 is SGHNT, CDR2 YYREEE, per germline (reference sequence). In nucleotides, the CDR3 is TGTGCCAGCAGCTTGGGTCGGAGAGTTACGTTGGAGGAGACCCAGTACTTC. Translated: CASSLGRRVTLEETQYF. The full variable domain, its missing parts supplied by reference TRBV5-4 and TRBJ2-5, is ETGVTQSPTHLIKTRGQQVTLRCSSQSGHNTVSWYQQALGQGPQFIFQYYREEENGRGNFPPRFSGLQFPNYSSELNVNALELDDSALYLCASSLGRRVTLEETQYFGPGTRLLVL.

This clone showed up just once. The V and J genes are TRBV27 and TRBJ2-3, with 8 bases that match TRBD1. Germline CDR1 and CDR2: MNHEY and SMNVEV (reference sequence). V trimming: 0 bases; J trimming: 4 bases; junction bases outside the gene matches: 9. The CDR3 is made up of 17 amino acids. CDR3 amino acids: CASSLSWTGLIADTQYF. The DNA for the CDR3 is TGTGCCAGCAGTTTATCATGGACAGGGTTGATCGCAGATACGCAGTATTTT.

The rearrangement links TRBV29-1 to TRBJ2-7; D is possibly TRBD1 (6 bases). The germline CDR1 and CDR2 sequences are SQVTM and ANQGSEA. The V and J ends lost 6 bases and 2 bases respectively, with 17 bases between them. CDR3 length: 14 amino acids. Written as DNA, the CDR3 is TGCAGCGTGACCGTCACTGACAGGCCCTACGAGCAGTACTTC. As protein: CSVTVTDRPYEQYF.

This clone was counted once. The chain uses TRBV2 and TRBJ2-5; TRBD2 agrees at 10 bases. Looked up from germline, CDR1 is SNHLY and CDR2 is FYNNEI. The junction had 6 bases not matched to a gene; V was cut back by 9 bases and J by 5 bases. CDR3 size: 13 residues. CDR3 region: CASKRGGQETQYF. As DNA, the CDR3 is TGTGCCAGTAAGCGGGGGGGTCAGGAGACCCAGTACTTC.

This clone has a single count. This chain uses TRBV29-1 with TRBJ2-1, with D possibly matching TRBD1 (6 bases). The V and J ends lost 4 bases and 4 bases respectively, with 14 bases between them. The germline gives CDR1 SQVTM, CDR2 ANQGSEA. The CDR3 spans 14 residues. CDR3 DNA sequence: TGCAGCGTTGGAAGAACAGGGCTATACAATGAGCAGTTCTTC. It encodes CSVGRTGLYNEQFF.

This clone occurred once. J is TRBJ1-1 and V is TRBV18, with D possibly TRBD1 on 6 matching bases. CDR3 length: 14 amino acids. The germline CDR1 and CDR2 sequences are KGHSH and LQKENI. Between the trimmed V and J ends, which lost 3 bases and 0 bases, there was a span of 8 bases. CDR3 nucleotide sequence: TGTGCCAGCTCACCCCAGGGGATGAACACTGAAGCTTTCTTT. Residues: CASSPQGMNTEAFF.

The chain has TRBV10-1 and TRBJ2-6; D ambiguous. Trimming pared 6 bases from V and 0 bases from J, leaving 15 bases between. CDR3 length: 17 residues. Germline values: CDR1 WNHNN, CDR2 SYGVQD (reference sequence). CDR3 DNA: TGCGCCAGCAGCTTGACACGTCCCCGCTCTGGGGCCAACGTCCTGACTTTC. Translated: CASSLTRPRSGANVLTF.

This sequence joins TRBV5-1 and TRBJ1-1; possible D gene TRBD1, 5 bases. CDR1 is SGHRS and CDR2 is YFSETQ in the germline V gene. The CDR3 runs 13 residues. V dropped 9 bases and J dropped 0 bases, with 12 bases sitting between them. In DNA, the CDR3 is TGCGCCACTCAGACAGATATGAACACTGAAGCTTTCTTT. Its translation is CATQTDMNTEAFF.

CDR3 nucleotides: TGTGCCAGCAGCTTTAGCGAGAACACTGAAGCTTTCTTT. Amino acid sequence: CASSFSENTEAFF. V gene TRBV7-6 combines with J gene TRBJ1-1, with unresolved D. V was cut by 3 bases and J by 1 base, with 6 bases left in between. Germline CDR1 SGHVS, CDR2 FNYEAQ. The CDR3 covers 13 residues.

The chain carries TRBV28 and TRBJ2-1; D gene uncertain. This CDR3 has 13 residues. V lost 6 bases and J 6 bases, leaving 12 bases between the germline ends. Germline CDR1 is MDHEN and CDR2 is SYDVKM. As DNA, the CDR3 is TGTGCCAGCAGCCGACCGCCTGGCAATGAGCAGTTCTTC. Its protein product is CASSRPPGNEQFF.

The chain couples TRBV5-6 to TRBJ1-6, with 7 bases fitting TRBD1. The V gene's germline CDR1 is SGHDT and CDR2 YYEEEE. The V and J ends lost 6 bases and 7 bases, in that order; junction bases with no gene match: 10. The CDR3 sequence is 15 residues long. CDR3: CASIPWGRGNSPLHF. The CDR3 DNA reads as TGTGCCAGCATCCCCTGGGGCAGGGGGAATTCACCCCTCCACTTT.

J is TRBJ1-1 and V is TRBV5-6; possible D gene TRBD1, 5 bases. V lost 2 bases, J lost 5 bases, and 19 bases lay in between. This CDR3 region has 16 residues. CDR1 SGHDT and CDR2 YYEEEE come from the germline V gene. The CDR3 loop is CASSFQGILSGTEAFF. CDR3 in DNA: TGTGCCAGCAGCTTCCAGGGTATTTTAAGTGGGACTGAAGCTTTCTTT.

The chain combines TRBV19 with TRBJ1-5, with D possibly being TRBD1 (5 bases). The CDR3 loop spans 16 amino acids. Germline CDR1 and CDR2: LNHDA and SQIVND (reference sequence). The V end lost 3 bases, the J end lost 0 bases, and 12 bases lay between the germline ends. The CDR3, as DNA: TGTGCCAGTAGTATTAGGGGCGACTATAGCAATCAGCCCCAGCATTTT. It encodes CASSIRGDYSNQPQHF.

The rearrangement uses TRBV14 and TRBJ2-7; D may correspond to TRBD1 or TRBD2 (6 bases each). The CDR3 is 13 residues long. V gave up 4 bases and J gave up 7 bases, with 14 bases separating them. The germline gives CDR1 SGHDN, CDR2 FVKESK. CDR3 sequence reads: CASSLGGLAEQYF. CDR3 DNA: TGTGCCAGCAGCCTCGGGGGCCTCGCGGAGCAGTACTTC. The full variable domain, with the rest looked up from reference TRBV14 and TRBJ2-7, is EAGVTQFPSHSVIEKGQTVTLRCDPISGHDNLYWYRRVMGKEIKFLLHFVKESKQDESGMPNNRFLAERTGGTYSTLKVQPAELEDSGVYFCASSLGGLAEQYFGPGTRLTVT.

The chain is built from TRBV5-5 and TRBJ2-6, with D perhaps matching TRBD1 (5 bases). V gave up 0 bases and J gave up 4 bases, with 11 bases separating them. Germline V gene data show CDR1 as SGHKS and CDR2 as YYEKEE (reference sequence). The CDR3 is made up of 16 amino acids. CDR3 residues: CASSLAARVGANVLTF. CDR3 coding DNA: TGTGCCAGCAGCTTGGCCGCCAGGGTGGGGGCCAACGTCCTGACTTTC.

This clone was recorded a few times. The J gene is TRBJ1-2, the V gene TRBV19; TRBD1 is a possible D gene (5 bases). The CDR3 loop spans 14 amino acids. The V and J ends lost 8 bases and 8 bases respectively, with 21 bases between them. Germline assignment: CDR1 LNHDA and CDR2 SQIVND (reference sequence). The CDR3 sequence: CASLGPGHFDGYTF. The CDR3 coding sequence is TGTGCCAGTTTGGGGCCGGGGCATTTCGACGGCTACACCTTC.

The chain employs TRBV27 and TRBJ2-7, with TRBD1 identical over 8 bases. The CDR3 covers 15 residues. Germline values: CDR1 MNHEY, CDR2 SMNVEV (reference sequence). The junction had 5 bases not matched to a gene; V was cut back by 2 bases and J by 2 bases. The DNA of the CDR3 is TGTGCCAGCAGTTTAGTCGGGACAGGAACCTACGAGCAGTACTTC. Protein sequence: CASSLVGTGTYEQYF.

The chain recombines TRBV18 with TRBJ1-1; D ambiguous. This CDR3 has 12 amino acids. The V end lost 3 bases, the J end lost 1 base, and 3 bases lay between the germline ends. Germline V gene lookup returns CDR1 KGHSH and CDR2 LQKENI. In nucleotides, the CDR3 is TGTGCCAGCTCACCTCAGAACACTGAAGCTTTCTTT. Amino acid sequence: CASSPQNTEAFF.

The chain is built from TRBV18 and TRBJ1-3; D remains ambiguous. Germline V gives CDR1 KGHSH, CDR2 LQKENI. The CDR3 contains 16 residues. Between the trimmed V and J ends, which lost 3 bases and 0 bases, there was a span of 12 bases. CDR3 DNA: TGTGCCAGCTCACCTCGAACGAGAAACTCTGGAAACACCATATATTTT. Protein sequence: CASSPRTRNSGNTIYF.